A selection of T cell receptor beta chains follows, all from one sample in a study of spatial heterogeneity in lung cancer. TCRdb used MiXCR to reprocess the 5' RACE reads, holding one entry per CDR3 protein. Altogether about 3,200 distinct CDR3 sequences are present, about 15% being singletons, with the ten largest covering roughly 83%. The sequencing used PBMCs, collected at surgery. These receptors originate from a female donor with early-stage non-small cell lung cancer. The CDR3 runs from the conserved cysteine through the conserved F or W. D genes are given only for firm matches. The size entry is marked missing in some rows and otherwise reads once, few, many or a size class.

V gene: TRBV4-1; D gene: TRBD2; J gene: TRBJ2-7; clone size: NA; CDR3 protein: CASSQQPQPTSGQTYEQYF; CDR3 DNA: TGCGCCAGCAGCCAACAACCCCAACCGACTAGCGGACAAACCTACGAGCAGTACTTC
V gene: TRBV19; D gene: TRBD2; J gene: TRBJ2-4; clone size: many; CDR3 protein: CASSGTSGSPGGNIQYF; CDR3 DNA: TGTGCCAGTAGTGGTACTAGCGGGAGTCCGGGGGGAAACATTCAGTACTTC
V gene: TRBV29-1; D gene: NA; J gene: TRBJ2-5; clone size: NA; CDR3 protein: CSSKGNQETQYF; CDR3 DNA: TGCAGCTCCAAGGGGAATCAAGAGACCCAGTACTTC
V gene: TRBV7-9; D gene: TRBD1; J gene: TRBJ1-4; clone size: many; CDR3 protein: CASSRPAPGGVEKLFF; CDR3 DNA: TGTGCCAGCAGCCGCCCCGCCCCAGGGGGGGTTGAAAAACTGTTTTTT
V gene: TRBV20-1; D gene: TRBD1; J gene: TRBJ2-3; clone size: NA; CDR3 protein: CSAHPGTGGADTQYF; CDR3 DNA: TGCAGTGCTCACCCGGGGACAGGGGGCGCAGATACGCAGTATTTT
V gene: TRBV5-1; D gene: TRBD1; J gene: TRBJ2-7; clone size: many; CDR3 protein: CASSATGSSYEQYF; CDR3 DNA: TGCGCCAGCAGCGCGACAGGGAGCTCCTACGAGCAGTACTTC
V gene: TRBV27; D gene: NA; J gene: TRBJ1-1; clone size: medium-sized; CDR3 protein: CASRRGLEAFF; CDR3 DNA: TGTGCCAGTCGGCGGGGCCTGGAAGCTTTCTTT
V gene: TRBV27; D gene: NA; J gene: TRBJ1-1; clone size: many; CDR3 protein: CASSYRANTEAFF; CDR3 DNA: TGTGCCAGCAGTTATCGAGCGAACACTGAAGCTTTCTTT
V gene: TRBV12-3/TRBV12-4; D gene: NA; J gene: TRBJ2-7; clone size: many; CDR3 protein: CASSAPRLEQYF; CDR3 DNA: TGTGCCAGCAGTGCCCCTCGACTCGAGCAGTACTTC
V gene: TRBV10-2; D gene: TRBD1; J gene: TRBJ1-2; clone size: many; CDR3 protein: CASRLSGTGSTYGYTF; CDR3 DNA: TGCGCCAGCAGGCTTTCCGGGACAGGGAGCACCTATGGCTACACCTTC
V gene: TRBV27; D gene: NA; J gene: TRBJ1-1; clone size: once; CDR3 protein: CASSLLGQGGTEAFF; CDR3 DNA: TGTGCCAGCAGTTTATTGGGGCAGGGAGGGACTGAAGCTTTCTTT
V gene: TRBV5-6; D gene: NA; J gene: TRBJ2-3; clone size: many; CDR3 protein: CASSLAWIGADTQYF; CDR3 DNA: TGTGCCAGCAGCTTGGCTTGGATTGGTGCAGATACGCAGTATTTT
V gene: TRBV27; D gene: NA; J gene: TRBJ1-2; clone size: NA; CDR3 protein: CASSPSPRGLSFYGYTF; CDR3 DNA: TGTGCCAGCAGTCCGTCCCCCCGGGGGCTCTCCTTTTATGGCTACACCTTC
V gene: TRBV10-1; D gene: NA; J gene: TRBJ2-7; clone size: many; CDR3 protein: CASSVGSEQYF; CDR3 DNA: TGCGCCAGCAGTGTTGGCTCCGAGCAGTACTTC
V gene: TRBV6-5; D gene: NA; J gene: TRBJ2-5; clone size: medium-sized; CDR3 protein: CASIQAGKMTQYF; CDR3 DNA: TGTGCCAGTATCCAGGCAGGGAAGATGACCCAGTACTTC
V gene: TRBV29-1; D gene: NA; J gene: TRBJ2-7; clone size: few; CDR3 protein: CSVAPGGQAYEQYF; CDR3 DNA: TGCAGCGTTGCCCCGGGCGGTCAAGCCTACGAGCAGTACTTC
V gene: TRBV7-9; D gene: TRBD1; J gene: TRBJ2-7; clone size: many; CDR3 protein: CASSWTGKRGYEQYF; CDR3 DNA: TGTGCCAGCAGCTGGACAGGGAAAAGGGGCTACGAGCAGTACTTC
V gene: TRBV20-1; D gene: TRBD1; J gene: TRBJ2-6; clone size: many; CDR3 protein: CSAIQGLGVPGANVLTF; CDR3 DNA: TGCAGTGCTATACAGGGGTTAGGGGTCCCTGGGGCCAACGTCCTGACTTTC
V gene: TRBV21-1; D gene: NA; J gene: TRBJ2-1; clone size: medium-sized; CDR3 protein: CASSKEGISGRVSYNEQFF; CDR3 DNA: TGTGCCAGCAGCAAAGAAGGGATTAGCGGGAGAGTGTCCTACAATGAGCAGTTCTTC
V gene: TRBV6-5; D gene: NA; J gene: TRBJ1-2; clone size: medium-sized; CDR3 protein: CASSWKTGAPGGGYTF; CDR3 DNA: TGTGCCAGCAGTTGGAAGACAGGCGCCCCAGGTGGAGGCTACACCTTC
V gene: TRBV5-8; D gene: NA; J gene: TRBJ2-1; clone size: few; CDR3 protein: CASRPRREQFF; CDR3 DNA: TGTGCCAGCCGTCCTCGGAGAGAGCAGTTCTTC
V gene: TRBV6-5; D gene: TRBD1; J gene: TRBJ1-2; clone size: many; CDR3 protein: CASSATGTANYGYTF; CDR3 DNA: TGTGCCAGCAGCGCGACCGGGACAGCTAACTATGGCTACACCTTC
V gene: TRBV15; D gene: NA; J gene: TRBJ1-2; clone size: many; CDR3 protein: CATSRDPGPVNYGYTF; CDR3 DNA: TGTGCCACCAGCAGAGATCCGGGACCGGTAAACTATGGCTACACCTTC
V gene: TRBV7-9; D gene: NA; J gene: TRBJ2-1; clone size: many; CDR3 protein: CASSLSNPNEQFF; CDR3 DNA: TGTGCCAGCAGCCTGTCCAACCCCAATGAGCAGTTCTTC
V gene: TRBV24-1; D gene: NA; J gene: TRBJ1-2; clone size: NA; CDR3 protein: CATSVGGNYGYTF; CDR3 DNA: TGTGCCACCAGTGTTGGAGGGAACTATGGCTACACCTTC
V gene: TRBV7-2; D gene: TRBD1; J gene: TRBJ2-6; clone size: many; CDR3 protein: CASRRQGVAWANSGANVLTF; CDR3 DNA: TGTGCCAGCAGGAGACAGGGGGTTGCTTGGGCCAATTCTGGGGCCAACGTCCTGACTTTC
V gene: TRBV5-4; D gene: TRBD2; J gene: TRBJ2-1; clone size: medium-sized; CDR3 protein: CASSLFSGKAAYNEQFF; CDR3 DNA: TGTGCCAGCAGCTTGTTTAGCGGGAAAGCTGCCTACAATGAGCAGTTCTTC
V gene: TRBV10-3; D gene: NA; J gene: TRBJ1-5; clone size: many; CDR3 protein: CAISLGGHSNQPQHF; CDR3 DNA: TGTGCCATCAGTCTGGGGGGACATAGCAATCAGCCCCAGCATTTT
V gene: TRBV25-1; D gene: TRBD2; J gene: TRBJ2-5; clone size: many; CDR3 protein: CASSLAGNQETQYF; CDR3 DNA: TGTGCCAGCAGTTTAGCGGGAAATCAAGAGACCCAGTACTTC
V gene: TRBV27; D gene: NA; J gene: TRBJ2-4; clone size: few; CDR3 protein: CASRRQAGLGDIQYF; CDR3 DNA: TGTGCCAGCAGACGGCAGGCGGGCCTGGGGGACATTCAGTACTTC
V gene: TRBV27; D gene: TRBD1; J gene: TRBJ1-2; clone size: many; CDR3 protein: CASSLYAGTGTNYGYTF; CDR3 DNA: TGTGCCAGCAGTTTATACGCCGGGACAGGGACGAACTATGGCTACACCTTC
V gene: TRBV23-1; D gene: NA; J gene: TRBJ2-2; clone size: many; CDR3 protein: CASSHPGRSNTGELFF; CDR3 DNA: TGCGCCAGCAGTCACCCGGGACGGTCCAACACCGGGGAGCTGTTTTTT
V gene: TRBV20-1; D gene: TRBD1; J gene: TRBJ1-2; clone size: many; CDR3 protein: CSARSGTGLNYGYTF; CDR3 DNA: TGCAGTGCTAGGTCCGGGACAGGGCTTAACTATGGCTACACCTTC
V gene: TRBV27; D gene: NA; J gene: TRBJ2-7; clone size: many; CDR3 protein: CASFSVSYEQYF; CDR3 DNA: TGTGCCAGCTTTTCGGTTTCCTACGAGCAGTACTTC
V gene: TRBV4-2; D gene: NA; J gene: TRBJ1-1; clone size: many; CDR3 protein: CASSHYRETEVFF; CDR3 DNA: TGTGCCAGCAGCCACTACAGGGAAACTGAAGTTTTCTTT
V gene: TRBV7-4; D gene: TRBD1; J gene: TRBJ2-3; clone size: few; CDR3 protein: CASSLGGWKGAKDTQYF; CDR3 DNA: TGTGCCAGCAGCTTAGGTGGATGGAAGGGGGCTAAAGATACGCAGTATTTT
V gene: TRBV11-1; D gene: NA; J gene: TRBJ2-7; clone size: many; CDR3 protein: CASSLAQGREQYF; CDR3 DNA: TGTGCCAGCAGCTTAGCGCAGGGAAGGGAGCAGTACTTC
V gene: TRBV29-1; D gene: NA; J gene: TRBJ2-6; clone size: many; CDR3 protein: CSVQQGGGANVLTF; CDR3 DNA: TGCAGCGTTCAACAGGGAGGTGGGGCCAACGTCCTGACTTTC
V gene: TRBV3-1; D gene: NA; J gene: TRBJ2-1; clone size: NA; CDR3 protein: CASSQDRYRFFF; CDR3 DNA: TGTGCCAGCAGCCAAGATCGGTATAGGTTTTTCTTC
V gene: TRBV6-5; D gene: NA; J gene: TRBJ2-7; clone size: few; CDR3 protein: CASSYSPGSREQYF; CDR3 DNA: TGTGCCAGCAGTTACTCGCCGGGGTCTCGGGAGCAGTACTTC
V gene: TRBV14; D gene: NA; J gene: TRBJ2-7; clone size: medium-sized; CDR3 protein: CASSFSGYEQYF; CDR3 DNA: TGTGCCAGCAGCTTTAGCGGATACGAGCAGTACTTC
V gene: TRBV23-1; D gene: NA; J gene: TRBJ2-3; clone size: many; CDR3 protein: CASRQPRTEGFTDTQYF; CDR3 DNA: TGCGCCAGCAGACAACCGCGCACAGAGGGCTTCACAGATACGCAGTATTTT
V gene: TRBV2; D gene: TRBD1; J gene: TRBJ2-7; clone size: NA; CDR3 protein: CASTLLGQTYEQYF; CDR3 DNA: TGTGCCAGCACACTCCTGGGACAGACCTACGAGCAGTACTTC
V gene: TRBV9; D gene: NA; J gene: TRBJ2-1; clone size: many; CDR3 protein: CASSLGSEQFF; CDR3 DNA: TGTGCCAGCAGCTTGGGGAGTGAGCAGTTCTTC
V gene: TRBV7-9; D gene: NA; J gene: TRBJ2-2; clone size: many; CDR3 protein: CASTPKASGELFF; CDR3 DNA: TGTGCCAGCACCCCAAAAGCGAGCGGGGAGCTGTTTTTT
V gene: TRBV7-9; D gene: NA; J gene: TRBJ2-2; clone size: few; CDR3 protein: CANRLLGDTGELFF; CDR3 DNA: TGTGCCAACAGACTCCTCGGGGATACCGGGGAGCTGTTTTTT
V gene: TRBV23-1; D gene: NA; J gene: TRBJ2-5; clone size: many; CDR3 protein: CASSQVGPNQETQYF; CDR3 DNA: TGCGCCAGCAGTCAAGTGGGGCCGAATCAAGAGACCCAGTACTTC
V gene: TRBV28; D gene: NA; J gene: TRBJ2-2; clone size: few; CDR3 protein: CASSIRGSGELFF; CDR3 DNA: TGTGCCAGCAGTATCAGGGGTAGCGGGGAGCTGTTTTTT
V gene: TRBV23-1; D gene: NA; J gene: TRBJ2-5; clone size: NA; CDR3 protein: CASSQLCGKPQETQYF; CDR3 DNA: TGCGCCAGCAGTCAGTTATGCGGGAAACCCCAAGAGACCCAGTACTTC
V gene: TRBV2; D gene: NA; J gene: TRBJ1-5; clone size: many; CDR3 protein: CASSDLDSVQPQHF; CDR3 DNA: TGTGCCAGCAGTGACCTGGACAGCGTACAGCCCCAGCATTTT
V gene: TRBV24-1; D gene: TRBD2; J gene: TRBJ2-5; clone size: few; CDR3 protein: CATSLAGAETQYF; CDR3 DNA: TGTGCCACCAGTCTAGCGGGAGCAGAGACCCAGTACTTC
V gene: TRBV29-1; D gene: NA; J gene: TRBJ2-5; clone size: NA; CDR3 protein: CSVERGSGETQYF; CDR3 DNA: TGCAGCGTTGAAAGGGGGAGTGGGGAGACCCAGTACTTC
V gene: TRBV20-1; D gene: TRBD2; J gene: TRBJ2-5; clone size: many; CDR3 protein: CSASPSSGQETQYF; CDR3 DNA: TGCAGTGCTAGCCCCTCTAGCGGACAAGAGACCCAGTACTTC